These 8 T cell receptor beta chains were all obtained from the same sample, sequenced in a study of blood T cell repertoires in COVID-19. Data came from immunoSEQ multiplex PCR; TCRdb stores just in-frame clones and leaves some out. The sample includes just under 60,000 clones, around 80% of them seen just once. The sample taken for sequencing was peripheral blood. All receptors derive from an older man with acute or convalescent COVID-19.

This chain links TRBV12-3 or TRBV12-4 with TRBJ2-1, with D tentatively TRBD2 (5 bases). The V gene lost 0 bases and the J gene lost 10 bases, with 7 bases spanning the gap. The CDR3 has 12 amino acids. The CDR3 DNA follows: TGTGCCAGCAGTTTAGCGGGAGAAGAGCAGTTCTTC. Protein: CASSLAGEEQFF.

The J gene is TRBJ1-6, the V gene TRBV18, with D perhaps matching TRBD1 (6 bases). Looked up from germline, CDR1 is KGHSH and CDR2 is LQKENI. The CDR3 contains 15 residues. Trimming cost V 5 bases and J 9 bases, with 17 bases left between them. In nucleotides, the CDR3 is TGTGCCAGCTCAAGTAGCGCAGGGGACGTTTCACCCCTCCACTTT. Protein product: CASSSSAGDVSPLHF.

This clone has more than one count but fewer than ten. The V and J genes are TRBV7-9 and TRBJ1-3; perhaps TRBD1 as D (6 bases). The CDR3 covers 17 residues. Germline V gene data show CDR1 as SEHNR and CDR2 as FQNEAQ (reference sequence). Deletions cut 5 bases from V and 0 bases from J, with 17 bases between. CDR3 loop: CASSPGPGQISGNTIYF. The CDR3 nucleotides read TGTGCCAGCAGCCCCGGCCCAGGACAGATCTCTGGAAACACCATATATTTT. Full variable domain (remainder filled in from reference TRBV7-9 and TRBJ1-3): DTGVSQNPRHKITKRGQNVTFRCDPISEHNRLYWYRQTLGQGPEFLTYFQNEAQLEKSRLLSDRFSAERPKGSFSTLEIQRTEQGDSAMYLCASSPGPGQISGNTIYFGEGSWLTVV.

The V call is TRBV15, the J call TRBJ1-2; 7 nucleotides align to TRBD1. Germline lookup yields CDR1 LNHNV and CDR2 YYDKDF (reference sequence). Trimming took 0 bases from V and 8 from J; bases not matched to a gene: 6. CDR3 size: 14 residues. The CDR3 sequence is CATSRDRTGRGYTF. The CDR3 bases are TGTGCCACCAGCAGAGATAGGACAGGACGGGGCTACACCTTC.

This clone has a single count. This chain connects TRBV25-1 to TRBJ2-1; TRBD2 matches 12 bases. The CDR3 is 18 residues long. V dropped 2 bases and J dropped 6; count of bases not matched to a gene: 11. Looked up from germline, CDR1 is MGHDK and CDR2 is SYGVNS. The CDR3 reads CASSEGLAGGRIPNEQFF. CDR3 DNA: TGTGCCAGCAGTGAAGGGCTAGCGGGGGGGCGGATACCCAATGAGCAGTTCTTC. The full variable domain, with the rest looked up from reference TRBV25-1 and TRBJ2-1, is EADIYQTPRYLVIGTGKKITLECSQTMGHDKMYWYQQDPGMELHLIHYSYGVNSTEKGDLSSESTVSRIRTEHFPLTLESARPSHTSQYLCASSEGLAGGRIPNEQFFGPGTRLTVL.

This clone has more than one count but fewer than ten. The rearrangement uses TRBV5-6 and TRBJ1-1; no clear D. The CDR3 is 15 amino acids. The germline V and J ends were trimmed by 2 bases and 1 base, with 12 bases remaining between them. CDR1 and CDR2 from the germline V gene are SGHDT and YYEEEE. As DNA, the CDR3 is TGTGCCAGCAGCTTCTCCCTAGGCGGGAACACTGAAGCTTTCTTT. Its protein product is CASSFSLGGNTEAFF.

V is TRBV13 and J is TRBJ2-7; 7 bases line up with TRBD1. This CDR3 has 13 amino acids. V lost 4 bases, J lost 2 bases, and 2 bases stayed unmatched. Germline assignment: CDR1 PRHDT and CDR2 FYEKMQ (reference sequence). This CDR3 is CASSSTGTYEQYF. CDR3 coding DNA: TGTGCCAGCAGCTCGACAGGGACCTACGAGCAGTACTTC.

The chain recombines TRBV5-1 with TRBJ1-1; possible D gene TRBD1, 5 bases. This CDR3 has 12 residues. V lost 0 bases, J lost 5 bases, and 5 bases lay in between. Germline loops: CDR1 SGHRS, CDR2 YFSETQ. The CDR3 coding sequence is TGCGCCAGCAGCTTGGAGGGGACTGAAGCTTTCTTT. Amino acids: CASSLEGTEAFF.